The 18 T cell receptor beta chains listed next were all sequenced from one sample in a study of cytomegalovirus exposure and HLA in healthy donors. The PCR contained 60 Vbeta and 13 Jbeta primers. Using immunoSEQ multiplex PCR, the repertoire was profiled, and TCRdb retains in-frame clones only, with some absent. The sample shows about 170,000 clones, around 78% of them seen only once. The sample was PBMCs. The receptor source for this set is a female donor in good health and CMV-seronegative.

The chain combines TRBV18 with TRBJ1-4; a weak D match, TRBD1 (5 bases). The CDR3 extends over 15 amino acids. Germline CDR1 is KGHSH and CDR2 is LQKENI. Trimming removed 0 bases from V and 8 bases from J, with 13 bases in between. DNA for the CDR3: TGTGCCAGCTCACCACCGATGACAGCACACGAAAAACTGTTTTTT. Translating it yields CASSPPMTAHEKLFF. Based on the CDR3 plus reference TRBV18 and TRBJ1-4, the full variable domain is NAGVMQNPRHLVRRRGQEARLRCSPMKGHSHVYWYRQLPEEGLKFMVYLQKENIIDESGMPKERFSAEFPKEGPSILRIQQVVRGDSAAYFCASSPPMTAHEKLFFGSGTQLSVL.

The chain is built from TRBV6-5 and TRBJ1-2; TRBD1 might be the D (5 bases). Trimming took off 0 bases at V and 6 bases at J, with 11 bases between the two ends. The germline gives CDR1 MNHEY, CDR2 SVGAGI. This CDR3 has 14 residues. The CDR3 bases are TGTGCCAGCAGTTACTCGGGGCAGCCCAATGGCTACACCTTC. The encoded protein is CASSYSGQPNGYTF.

This clone was detected only a few times. The chain is built from TRBV6-5 and TRBJ1-6; D is possibly TRBD1 (6 bases). Trimming took off 5 bases at V and 9 bases at J, with 17 bases between the two ends. Per germline, CDR1 MNHEY and CDR2 SVGAGI. The CDR3 contains 15 residues. The CDR3 DNA follows: TGTGCCAGCAGTGTATATAGGGGGATTGGTTCACCCCTCCACTTT. Translation: CASSVYRGIGSPLHF.

The rearrangement uses TRBV19 and TRBJ2-3; D may be TRBD2 (7 bases). Per the germline V gene, CDR1 is LNHDA and CDR2 is SQIVND (reference sequence). V lost 6 bases, J lost 0 bases, and 10 bases lay in between. CDR3 length equals 14 residues. The CDR3 loop is CASSAGASTDTQYF. The CDR3 DNA is TGTGCCAGTAGCGCGGGGGCGAGCACAGATACGCAGTATTTT.

This clone was picked up a small number of times. This chain uses TRBV7-2 with TRBJ2-3; 12 nucleotides agree with TRBD2. Germline V CDR1 and CDR2: SGHTA, FQGNSA. The CDR3 loop spans 15 amino acids. The V gene end was trimmed by 4 bases and the J gene end by 3 bases; junction bases not matched to a gene: 2. CDR3 loop: CASSSTSGGTDTQYF. In DNA, the CDR3 is TGTGCCAGCAGCTCGACTAGCGGGGGAACAGATACGCAGTATTTT.

The rearrangement joins TRBV7-8 to TRBJ2-3; TRBD2 matches at 8 bases. Germline CDR1 reads SGHVS; CDR2 reads FQNEAQ. This CDR3 has 17 amino acids. V trimming: 1 base; J trimming: 1 base; junction bases outside the gene matches: 7. CDR3 nucleotides: TGTGCCAGCAGCTTAGGAAGTGGTAGCGGGGGCACAGATACGCAGTATTTT. It encodes CASSLGSGSGGTDTQYF.

The chain uses TRBV9 and TRBJ1-6; 7 positions match TRBD1. V trimming: 0 bases; J trimming: 8 bases; junction bases outside the gene matches: 5. There are 15 residues in the CDR3. CDR1 is SGDLS, CDR2 YYNGEE, per germline. This CDR3 is CASSVGRRGDSPLHF. DNA of the CDR3: TGTGCCAGCAGCGTAGGCCGCAGGGGGGATTCACCCCTCCACTTT.

This chain joins TRBV5-1 and TRBJ1-1; D is undetermined. Between the trimmed V and J ends, which lost 4 bases and 1 base, there was a span of 14 bases. This CDR3 has 15 residues. CDR1 and CDR2 (germline): SGHRS, YFSETQ. CDR3 residues: CASSPPRARNTEAFF. In DNA form, the CDR3 reads TGCGCCAGCAGCCCCCCAAGAGCAAGGAACACTGAAGCTTTCTTT.

The rearrangement links TRBV19 to TRBJ2-2; 9 nucleotides agree with TRBD1. The ends lost 7 bases at V and 2 bases at J; junction bases unmatched: 5. The germline gives CDR1 LNHDA, CDR2 SQIVND (reference sequence). CDR3 length: 15 amino acids. CDR3 bases: TGTGCCAGTAAAGAGGACAGGGGAAACACCGGGGAGCTGTTTTTT. Residues: CASKEDRGNTGELFF.

The chain links TRBV9 to TRBJ2-3; D perhaps matches TRBD1 (5 bases). Germline V gives CDR1 SGDLS, CDR2 YYNGEE. V dropped 0 bases and J dropped 3 bases, with 14 bases sitting between them. This CDR3 contains 16 residues. The CDR3 loop reads CASSVETAISTDTQYF. DNA of the CDR3: TGTGCCAGCAGCGTAGAGACAGCCATATCTACAGATACGCAGTATTTT.

The chain combines TRBV6-5 with TRBJ1-6, with D unclear. Per the germline V gene, CDR1 is MNHEY and CDR2 is SVGAGI. This CDR3 region has 13 residues. Trimming shortened V by 7 bases and J by 9 bases, and 13 bases separated the two germline ends. The DNA of the CDR3 is TGTGCCAGCACCCCTACCCGGGTTTCACCCCTCCACTTT. Protein sequence: CASTPTRVSPLHF.

This clone was counted a few times. V and J are TRBV7-2 and TRBJ1-1; 8 nucleotides match TRBD1. The CDR3 consists of 18 residues. The ends lost 6 bases at V and 5 bases at J; junction bases unmatched: 20. Germline CDR1 SGHTA, CDR2 FQGNSA. CDR3 region: CASSLKTGTGGGSTEAFF. The CDR3, as DNA: TGTGCCAGCAGTCTAAAGACGGGAACAGGGGGGGGGAGTACTGAAGCTTTCTTT.

The rearrangement links TRBV13 to TRBJ1-1; 7 nucleotides agree with TRBD1. This CDR3 contains 13 residues. CDR1 is PRHDT and CDR2 is FYEKMQ in the germline V gene (reference sequence). The trim removed 2 bases at V and 5 bases at J, leaving 2 bases unmatched. The DNA of the CDR3 is TGTGCCAGCAGCTTACAGGGGGTTACTGAAGCTTTCTTT. This encodes CASSLQGVTEAFF.

Concerning this clone itself: An end of the junction does not agree with germline; a read error may underlie this. The V call is TRBV15, the J call TRBJ2-7, with 8 bases fitting TRBD1. CDR3 length: 17 amino acids. Germline CDR1 LNHNV, CDR2 YYDKDF (reference sequence). The CDR3 nucleotides read TGTGCCACCAGCAGAGGAGGTCATTCCGGGACAGGCCACGAGCAGCACTTC. Translating gives CATSRGGHSGTGHEQHF. The variable domain in full, with the rest retrieved from reference TRBV15 and TRBJ2-7, is DAMVIQNPRYQVTQFGKPVTLSCSQTLNHNVMYWYQQKSSQAPKLLFHYYDKDFNNEADTPDNFQSRRPNTSFCFLDIRSPGLGDTAMYLCATSRGGHSGTGHEQHFGPGTRLTVT.

A few counts support this clone. The CDR3 sequence: CASSPWGLAERGEQFF. In DNA form, the CDR3 reads TGTGCCAGCAGTCCCTGGGGGCTAGCGGAGAGGGGTGAGCAGTTCTTC. The chain links TRBV28 to TRBJ2-1; maybe TRBD2 (7 bases). V lost 5 bases and J lost 9, with 23 bases in between. CDR1 MDHEN and CDR2 SYDVKM come from the germline V gene. The CDR3 runs to 16 residues.

The CDR3 here is CASRLGRESSEQYF. The CDR3, as DNA: TGCGCCAGCAGGTTAGGAAGGGAGAGTAGCGAGCAGTACTTC. The V call is TRBV5-1, the J call TRBJ2-5, with TRBD2 as a possible D gene (5 bases). The J call is uncertain, as TRBJ2-7 better fits the DNA end. Germline V gene lookup returns CDR1 SGHRS and CDR2 YFSETQ. The CDR3 sequence is 14 residues long.

The chain combines TRBV7-2 with TRBJ1-2; 10 nucleotides agree with TRBD1. The CDR3 is 15 amino acids. CDR1 and CDR2 (germline): SGHTA, FQGNSA. The V gene end was trimmed by 5 bases and the J gene end by 3 bases; junction bases not matched to a gene: 6. CDR3 DNA sequence: TGTGCCAGCAGCCCGACAGGGGGCATTTACTATGGCTACACCTTC. This encodes CASSPTGGIYYGYTF.

The gene calls are TRBV4-2 and TRBJ2-3; TRBD2 might be the D (5 bases). The CDR3 sequence is 17 residues long. The germline V and J ends were trimmed by 4 bases and 0 bases, with 17 bases remaining between them. Germline CDR1 and CDR2: LGHNA and YNFKEQ. The DNA for the CDR3 is TGTGCCAGCAGCCCACCCCTCGGGGTTGCTAGCACAGATACGCAGTATTTT. It encodes CASSPPLGVASTDTQYF.